The next 17 T cell receptor beta chains were all read from a single sample in a study of T-cell memory formation after mild COVID-19 (dated by TCRdb to about 2021). The library was made by 5' RACE. Sequencing instrument: Illumina NovaSeq 6000. TCRdb redid the processing of the public reads, applying fastp at Q25 and MiXCR, and retained in-frame beta chains. Each CDR3 protein gets just one entry, which takes the most common genes and DNA from the rows behind it. The sample table shows some 68,000 distinct CDR3 sequences, and over 15% are seen once. Under 35% of the sample rests with the top ten. Sequenced: PBMCs or a T cell subset sorted from them (not recorded which). The receptors were gathered from an adult woman who had mild COVID-19 (a few samples of this study predate the infection). The sample titles of this study are shuffled in the database, so cell type and time point are left out; the donor was told from shared clones.

This clonotype was detected only a few times. The chain joins TRBV20-1 to TRBJ2-5; a possible D gene is TRBD2 (7 bases). CDR1 is DFQATT, CDR2 SNEGSKA, per germline (reference sequence). V lost 8 bases and J lost 4, with 20 bases in between. The CDR3 covers 14 residues. Written as DNA, the CDR3 is TGCAGTCCCGAGGGGGGAGCGGGGATAGAGACCCAGTACTTC. This gives the protein CSPEGGAGIETQYF.

This clonotype was seen a few times. The rearrangement uses TRBV7-9 and TRBJ2-5; 10 nucleotides line up with TRBD2. From germline, CDR1 is SEHNR and CDR2 FQNEAQ (reference sequence). The CDR3 totals 15 residues. After removal of 6 bases from V and 4 bases from J, the junction contained 8 bases not matched to a gene. The CDR3 region has the DNA TGTGCCAGCAGGAGAAGCGGGGGGGCCGGAGAGACCCAGTACTTC. This sequence encodes CASRRSGGAGETQYF. Based on the CDR3 plus reference TRBV7-9 and TRBJ2-5, the full variable domain is DTGVSQNPRHKITKRGQNVTFRCDPISEHNRLYWYRQTLGQGPEFLTYFQNEAQLEKSRLLSDRFSAERPKGSFSTLEIQRTEQGDSAMYLCASRRSGGAGETQYFGPGTRLLVL.

V usage is TRBV20-1 and J usage is TRBJ2-2; a possible D gene is TRBD1 (5 bases). The CDR3 runs 16 residues. V was shortened by 2 bases and J by 0 bases, with 13 bases between the two germline ends. Germline V gene sequence: CDR1 DFQATT, CDR2 SNEGSKA (reference sequence). The CDR3 here is CSARPFNRPNTGELFF. For the CDR3, the DNA is TGCAGTGCTAGACCCTTTAACAGGCCGAACACCGGGGAGCTGTTTTTT.

Only a few counts were recorded for this clonotype. This sequence joins TRBV30 and TRBJ2-7; D not certain. Germline V gene data show CDR1 as GTSNPN and CDR2 as SVGIG (reference sequence). Trimming cost V 4 bases and J 3 bases, with 16 bases left between them. The length of the CDR3 is 14 residues. DNA of the CDR3: TGTGCCTGGATTAGGACCGAGGATCTCTACGAGCAGTACTTC. Amino acids: CAWIRTEDLYEQYF.

This clonotype was picked up a small number of times. The chain is built from TRBV4-3 and TRBJ2-7; 8 nucleotides agree with TRBD1. The V gene end was trimmed by 3 bases and the J gene end by 2 bases; junction bases not matched to a gene: 9. Germline-derived CDR1 and CDR2 are LGHNA and YSLEER. The CDR3 sequence is 16 residues long. CDR3 region: CASSHSATGETYEQYF. In DNA form, the CDR3 reads TGCGCCAGCAGCCATTCTGCGACAGGGGAAACCTACGAGCAGTACTTC.

On this clonotype: A much larger clonotype is one base distant, so this may be a read error. This sequence joins TRBV4-1 and TRBJ2-7; TRBD2 aligns across 9 bases. The CDR3 loop spans 16 amino acids. Germline lookup yields CDR1 MGHRA and CDR2 YSYEKL. The CDR3 nucleotides are TGCGGCAGCAGCCTGCAAGTAGCGGGGGAGTACTACGAGCAGTACTTC. This encodes CGSSLQVAGEYYEQYF.

The table lists this clonotype with a few counts. The V call is TRBV29-1, the J call TRBJ2-3, with TRBD2 matching over 8 bases. Germline lookup yields CDR1 SQVTM and CDR2 ANQGSEA. V lost 6 bases to trimming and J lost 4 bases; unmatched junction nucleotides: 12. The CDR3 loop spans 15 amino acids. The CDR3 region is CSVGGGSVGPDTQYF. DNA for the CDR3: TGCAGCGTCGGCGGGGGGAGCGTTGGCCCAGATACGCAGTATTTT.

In this sample, this clonotype turned up many times. This chain uses TRBV19 with TRBJ2-3; 10 positions match TRBD2. Germline trimming cut 6 bases from V and 4 bases from J; bases unmatched to any gene: 7. The CDR3 length is 15 residues. Germline assignment: CDR1 LNHDA and CDR2 SQIVND (reference sequence). The CDR3 spells CASSPGTSDADTQYF. The CDR3 DNA is TGTGCCAGTAGCCCCGGGACTAGCGATGCAGATACGCAGTATTTT.

This clonotype occurred a few times. The chain has TRBV7-6 and TRBJ1-3, with a possible D match to TRBD1 (5 bases). The ends were cut back, 1 base at V and 0 bases at J, with 10 bases in the middle. The germline gives CDR1 SGHVS, CDR2 FNYEAQ. The CDR3 totals 16 residues. The chain's CDR3 is CASSLGFQGSGNTIYF. The CDR3 DNA reads TGTGCCAGCAGCTTAGGATTCCAGGGCTCTGGAAACACCATATATTTT.

In this sample, this clonotype turned up many times. This CDR3 is CASSSMQNQETQYF. Here the CDR3 DNA reads TGTGCCAGCAGCTCCATGCAGAACCAAGAGACCCAGTACTTC. This rearrangement joins TRBV7-9 to TRBJ2-5; unclear D gene. CDR3 length: 14 amino acids. Germline V gives CDR1 SEHNR, CDR2 FQNEAQ (reference sequence). With 4 bases removed from V and 0 bases from J, the gap between germline ends came to 9 bases.

This clonotype was seen a few times. The chain couples TRBV5-1 to TRBJ2-1, with 8 bases aligning to TRBD2. The V gene's germline CDR1 is SGHRS and CDR2 YFSETQ. This CDR3 spans 15 amino acids. V lost 4 bases, J lost 10 bases, and 13 bases stayed unmatched. CDR3 nucleotide sequence: TGCGCCAGCAGCCCCTCCGTGGCGGGAGGAGAAGAGCAGTTCTTC. This codes for CASSPSVAGGEEQFF. Based on the CDR3 plus reference TRBV5-1 and TRBJ2-1, the full variable domain is KAGVTQTPRYLIKTRGQQVTLSCSPISGHRSVSWYQQTPGQGLQFLFEYFSETQRNKGNFPGRFSGRQFSNSRSEMNVSTLELGDSALYLCASSPSVAGGEEQFFGPGTRLTVL.

V gene TRBV11-2 combines with J gene TRBJ2-3, with TRBD2 matching 11 bases. This CDR3 has 16 amino acids. Germline lookup yields CDR1 SGHAT and CDR2 FQNNGV. V dropped 1 base and J dropped 2; count of bases not matched to a gene: 2. The chain's CDR3 is CASSLVLAGDTDTQYF. CDR3 DNA sequence: TGTGCCAGCAGCTTAGTACTAGCGGGGGACACAGATACGCAGTATTTT.

This clonotype was found a few times. The chain links TRBV4-1 to TRBJ1-4; the match to TRBD1 covers 7 bases. This CDR3 region has 17 residues. V trimming: 0 bases; J trimming: 2 bases; junction bases outside the gene matches: 6. Germline V gene sequence: CDR1 MGHRA, CDR2 YSYEKL. Written as DNA, the CDR3 is TGCGCCAGCAGCCAAGAAGAGACAGGGAGGACTAATGAAAAACTGTTTTTT. It encodes CASSQEETGRTNEKLFF.

Only a few counts were recorded for this clonotype. The V and J genes are TRBV21-1 and TRBJ2-7; the table gives TRBD2 as D, unverified against the DNA. TRBV21-1 is reported as a pseudogene. The CDR3 has 18 amino acids. CDR3 amino acids: CASSKEGSGRANTHEQYF. The CDR3 bases are TGTGCCAGCAGCAAAGAAGGTAGCGGGAGGGCCAATACCCACGAGCAGTACTTC.

In its sample, this clonotype was seen a few times. This chain uses TRBV12-3 or TRBV12-4 with TRBJ2-7, with D uncertain. V was cut by 8 bases and J by 2 bases, with 19 bases left in between. This CDR3 region has 15 residues. Written as DNA, the CDR3 is TGTGCCAGCCAGACCCGTCTCGGCCTTGCCTACGAGCAGTACTTC. As protein: CASQTRLGLAYEQYF.

This chain connects TRBV4-1 to TRBJ2-7; D uncertain. V lost 4 bases, J lost 6 bases, and 16 bases lay in between. The CDR3 is 14 amino acids. Per germline, CDR1 MGHRA and CDR2 YSYEKL. The CDR3 region is CASSLGPLVGEQYF. The CDR3 coding sequence is TGCGCCAGCAGCCTTGGACCTCTGGTCGGCGAGCAGTACTTC.

This chain uses TRBV9 with TRBJ2-1, with 8 positions matching TRBD2. The V and J ends lost 4 bases and 0 bases, in that order; junction bases with no gene match: 6. The V gene's germline CDR1 is SGDLS and CDR2 YYNGEE. The CDR3 consists of 16 residues. CDR3 sequence reads: CASSHLAGSSYNEQFF. The CDR3 DNA reads as TGTGCCAGCAGCCACTTAGCGGGAAGCTCCTACAATGAGCAGTTCTTC.